This TCR beta chain stems from a study of Graves' ophthalmopathy and Graves' hyperthyroidism. CDR3 length: 13 amino acids. V dropped 2 bases and J dropped 4 bases, with 9 bases sitting between them. Germline V gives CDR1 MNHEY, CDR2 SVGAGI. Study conclusions and caveats: A model of 13 signatures distinguished ophthalmopathy from stable hyperthyroidism at approximately 89% sensitivity and around 81% specificity.

This clonotype occurred many times. The target antigen is unknown. Amplified material comprised TCR beta CDR3 regions derived from RNA transcripts. An opening RT-PCR round employed HTBI primers and preceded a second-round multiplex PCR. TCRdb ran MiXCR on the multiplex PCR reads and lists one entry per CDR3 protein. The table has roughly 420,000 distinct CDR3 sequences, under 25% seen once; the top ten hold around 3.1%. Source material: peripheral blood. This TCR derives from a woman in her late teens or twenties with stable Graves' hyperthyroidism. This chain joins TRBV6-5 and TRBJ2-7; D is unclear. CDR3 coding DNA: TGTGCCAGCAGTTACGATGGTTGGTACGAGCAGTACTTC. Its translation: CASSYDGWYEQYF.